This record covers a single T cell receptor (beta chain). Its antigen remains unknown. The CDR3 has 18 residues. CDR1 and CDR2 from the germline V gene are SGHAT and FQNNGV. This entry belongs to a study of T cells expressing NK-cell markers. Background on the study: Sorted CD3+CD56+NKG2C+, CD3+CD56+NKG2C- and CD3+CD56-NKG2C+ T cells provided the TCR beta repertoires.

Whole-study findings and limits: Dominant NKG2C+ clonotypes accounted for about 1.0-8% of CD8+ T cells in about 6 donors. Whether expanded NKG2C+ T cell clones recognized HCMV stayed uncertain.

TCRdb reanalyzed the 5' RACE reads and collapses them to one entry per CDR3 protein, without DNA. In all, the sample yields approximately 150,000 distinct CDR3 sequences. Sequences were obtained from blood T cells: a sorted CD56 or NKG2C T cell subset, CD4+ or CD8+ T cells, or bulk PBMC T cells (not recorded which). The chain carries TRBV11-2 and TRBJ2-6; checking the TCRdb D call of TRBD2 is not possible without DNA. The receptor was isolated from a man younger than 30 in good health. The CDR3 spells CASSLQGLSVSGANVLTF.